The 25 T cell receptor beta chains below were found in one sample sequenced in a study of response to subunit inactivated influenza vaccine. TCRdb re-analysed the RT-PCR reads in MiXCR, keeping a single row per CDR3 protein. The sample contains hundreds of thousands of distinct CDR3 sequences, 12% of which appear only once. Sequenced here: PBMCs from blood, sampled on the day of vaccination. Source of these receptors: a man aged 50-60 years who received an inactivated influenza vaccine.

CDR3 DNA sequence: TGTGCCAGCAGCCGGGCCGCGCCGAATCAGCCCCAGCATTTT. Protein: CASSRAAPNQPQHF. The J gene is TRBJ1-5, the V gene TRBV6-1; D is unresolved. This CDR3 has 14 amino acids. The V end was cut by 6 bases, the J end by 4 bases, with 13 bases between. Germline V lookup: CDR1 MNHNS, CDR2 SASEGT.

This clonotype was detected many times. V gene TRBV7-9 combines with J gene TRBJ2-7; 14 bases agree with TRBD2. J gave up 1 base and V 2 bases, and 4 bases lay outside the gene matches. This CDR3 has 17 residues. Germline-derived CDR1 and CDR2 are SEHNR and FQNEAQ (reference sequence). DNA for the CDR3: TGTGCCAGCAGCTTACCCGGGACTAGCGGGAGTTCCTACGAGCAGTACTTC. The encoded protein is CASSLPGTSGSSYEQYF.

The chain joins TRBV3-1 to TRBJ2-2; D is unclear. Trimming left V 5 bases short and J 6 bases short, with 4 bases between. Germline loops: CDR1 LGHDT, CDR2 YNNKEL (reference sequence). The CDR3 totals 11 residues. CDR3 nucleotides: TGTGCCAGCAGCAGGGCCGGGGAGCTGTTTTTT. It encodes CASSRAGELFF.

This clonotype was seen a few times. The chain employs TRBV3-1 and TRBJ1-2; 7 positions agree with TRBD1. J lost 7 bases, V lost 0 bases, and 14 bases had no gene match. CDR3 length: 17 residues. Looked up from germline, CDR1 is LGHDT and CDR2 is YNNKEL (reference sequence). CDR3: CASSQEGLTNRGGGYTF. CDR3 bases: TGTGCCAGCAGCCAAGAGGGACTCACGAACAGGGGTGGTGGCTACACCTTC. Full variable domain (remainder filled in from reference TRBV3-1 and TRBJ1-2): DTAVSQTPKYLVTQMGNDKSIKCEQNLGHDTMYWYKQDSKKFLKIMFSYNNKELIINETVPNRFSPKSPDKAHLNLHINSLELGDSAVYFCASSQEGLTNRGGGYTFGSGTRLTVV.

V and J are TRBV5-1 and TRBJ1-5; a possible D gene is TRBD1 (6 bases). Germline V gives CDR1 SGHRS, CDR2 YFSETQ. The ends were cut back, 4 bases at V and 7 bases at J, with 15 bases in the middle. The CDR3 has 14 residues. In DNA, the CDR3 is TGCGCCAGCAGCGGGGGCCTACCTGGACAGCCCCAGCATTTT. Translated, it gives CASSGGLPGQPQHF.

Ten or more counts support this clonotype. The chain carries TRBV4-1 and TRBJ1-5, with D maybe TRBD1 (5 bases). V was trimmed by 2 bases and J by 7 bases, leaving 9 bases between them. CDR1 is MGHRA, CDR2 YSYEKL, per germline. This CDR3 contains 13 residues. The CDR3 DNA reads TGCGCCAGCAGCCAACTCGGGGGGCAGCCCCAGCATTTT. Its protein product is CASSQLGGQPQHF.

The rearrangement joins TRBV7-2 to TRBJ2-1, with TRBD2 identical over 8 bases. CDR1 SGHTA and CDR2 FQGNSA come from the germline V gene. The J segment lost 5 bases and the V segment lost 1 base, leaving 4 bases of the junction unmatched. The CDR3 contains 15 residues. The CDR3 here is CASSLVAGPNNEQFF. The CDR3 bases are TGTGCCAGCAGCTTAGTAGCGGGGCCTAACAATGAGCAGTTCTTC.

This sequence joins TRBV12-3 or TRBV12-4 and TRBJ2-7, with 8 bases matching TRBD2. The junction had 4 bases not matched to a gene; V was cut back by 2 bases and J by 7 bases. The CDR3 sequence is 13 residues long. CDR3 loop: CASSLMAGGEQYF. Written as DNA, the CDR3 is TGTGCCAGCAGTTTAATGGCGGGGGGAGAGCAGTACTTC.

There are a few counts of this clonotype. J is TRBJ2-7 and V is TRBV28; 9 bases align to TRBD1. V trimming: 3 bases; J trimming: 6 bases; junction bases outside the gene matches: 9. The CDR3 runs 15 residues. Germline assignment: CDR1 MDHEN and CDR2 SYDVKM. CDR3 sequence (DNA): TGTGCCAGCAGTTTGTCAGGACAGGGGTCTCTCGAGCAGTACTTC. It specifies CASSLSGQGSLEQYF.

This clonotype was observed many times. The J gene is TRBJ2-5, the V gene TRBV20-1; TRBD2 matches at 7 bases. With 3 bases clipped from V and 6 bases from J, the junction kept 7 bases outside the gene matches. The CDR3 extends over 13 amino acids. Germline CDR1 reads DFQATT; CDR2 reads SNEGSKA (reference sequence). The CDR3 loop reads CSASRDGRQTQYF. The CDR3 DNA follows: TGCAGTGCTAGTCGTGACGGGAGGCAGACCCAGTACTTC.

CDR3 sequence reads: CSVGRQGAYEQYF. The CDR3 region has the DNA TGCAGCGTGGGGCGACAGGGAGCCTACGAGCAGTACTTC. V and J are TRBV29-1 and TRBJ2-7; 7 nucleotides line up with TRBD1. Trimming removed 6 bases from V and 2 bases from J; junction bases left unmatched: 7. The CDR3 contains 13 residues. In germline, CDR1 is SQVTM, CDR2 ANQGSEA.

The V gene is TRBV5-4, the J gene TRBJ2-1; TRBD2 agrees at 8 bases. V was clipped by 0 bases and J by 7 bases; unmatched bases: 6. Germline lookup yields CDR1 SGHNT and CDR2 YYREEE (reference sequence). The CDR3 has 15 amino acids. Written as DNA, the CDR3 is TGTGCCAGCAGCTTGGGGACTAGCCACTCTAATGAGCAGTTCTTC. Amino acids: CASSLGTSHSNEQFF.

The table lists this clonotype with a few counts. The rearrangement uses TRBV13 and TRBJ2-7, with TRBD1 matching over 7 bases. Trimming removed 5 bases from V and 2 bases from J; junction bases left unmatched: 6. The CDR3 is made up of 14 amino acids. Germline V gene lookup returns CDR1 PRHDT and CDR2 FYEKMQ (reference sequence). CDR3 residues: CASSPTGLPYEQYF. The DNA of the CDR3 is TGTGCCAGCAGCCCGACAGGGCTACCCTACGAGCAGTACTTC. Drawing the rest from reference TRBV13 and TRBJ2-7, the complete variable domain is AAGVIQSPRHLIKEKRETATLKCYPIPRHDTVYWYQQGPGQDPQFLISFYEKMQSDKGSIPDRFSAQQFSDYHSELNMSSLELGDSALYFCASSPTGLPYEQYFGPGTRLTVT.

This chain uses TRBV6-1 with TRBJ2-2; a possible D gene is TRBD1 (6 bases). V was clipped by 7 bases and J by 7 bases, with 13 bases between them. The CDR3 has 13 residues. Germline assignment: CDR1 MNHNS and CDR2 SASEGT. The CDR3 DNA sequence: TGTGCCAGCACCTTAGGACAGATCGGGGAGCTGTTTTTT. Translating it yields CASTLGQIGELFF.

V is TRBV7-9 and J is TRBJ2-1; 7 positions agree with TRBD1. The CDR3 extends over 14 amino acids. Germline trimming cut 6 bases from V and 3 bases from J; bases unmatched to any gene: 5. Germline loops: CDR1 SEHNR, CDR2 FQNEAQ (reference sequence). The CDR3 sequence is CASRSRDSYNEQFF. The CDR3 DNA follows: TGTGCCAGCAGGAGCCGGGACAGCTACAATGAGCAGTTCTTC.

A note on this clonotype: A read error may be the cause here, since a much bigger clone is one base away. The chain recombines TRBV20-1 with TRBJ2-7; TRBD2 agrees at 7 bases. This CDR3 region has 12 residues. Per the germline V gene, CDR1 is DFQATT and CDR2 is SNEGSKA (reference sequence). The CDR3 DNA sequence: TGCAATGCCAGCGGGACTCTTTACGAGCAGTACTTC. Protein sequence: CNASGTLYEQYF.

In nucleotides, the CDR3 is TGTGCCAGCAGCCGGCCTCTCACAGATACGCAGTATTTT. It encodes CASSRPLTDTQYF. The chain couples TRBV7-9 to TRBJ2-3, with unresolved D. CDR3 length: 13 amino acids. The germline V and J ends were trimmed by 5 bases and 2 bases, with 8 bases remaining between them. Germline CDR1 SEHNR, CDR2 FQNEAQ (reference sequence). Supplemented by reference TRBV7-9 and TRBJ2-3, the full variable domain reads DTGVSQNPRHKITKRGQNVTFRCDPISEHNRLYWYRQTLGQGPEFLTYFQNEAQLEKSRLLSDRFSAERPKGSFSTLEIQRTEQGDSAMYLCASSRPLTDTQYFGPGTRLTVL.

The chain uses TRBV9 and TRBJ2-2; D perhaps matches TRBD1 (5 bases). V was clipped by 6 bases and J by 1 base, with 10 bases between them. CDR3 size: 14 residues. From germline, CDR1 is SGDLS and CDR2 YYNGEE. The CDR3 DNA is TGTGCCAGCAATTTAAGGGGGAACACCGGGGAGCTGTTTTTT. Its protein is CASNLRGNTGELFF.

A few counts support this clonotype. The J gene is TRBJ1-2, the V gene TRBV15; no definite D call. The CDR3 extends over 13 amino acids. V was cut by 0 bases and J by 8 bases, with 10 bases left in between. Germline CDR1 and CDR2: LNHNV and YYDKDF (reference sequence). CDR3 nucleotides: TGTGCCACCAGCAGAGAAGTTGGGTGGGGCTACACCTTC. This codes for CATSREVGWGYTF.

The chain combines TRBV5-1 with TRBJ2-7, with a weak D call TRBD1 (5 bases). Between the trimmed V and J ends, which lost 3 bases and 2 bases, there was a span of 12 bases. In germline, CDR1 is SGHRS, CDR2 YFSETQ. The CDR3 is 14 amino acids. CDR3 residues: CASSSSPGPYEQYF. In nucleotides, the CDR3 is TGCGCCAGCAGCTCCTCTCCAGGGCCCTACGAGCAGTACTTC.

V and J are TRBV5-1 and TRBJ2-2; tentatively, D is TRBD2 (5 bases). Germline V gene sequence: CDR1 SGHRS, CDR2 YFSETQ. The CDR3 contains 14 residues. V dropped 0 bases and J dropped 4 bases, with 7 bases sitting between them. CDR3 coding DNA: TGCGCCAGCAGCTTGGCTAGCCCCACCGGGGAGCTGTTTTTT. Translating it yields CASSLASPTGELFF.

The chain uses TRBV29-1 and TRBJ2-1; D is perhaps TRBD1 or TRBD2 (6 bases each). Deletions cut 4 bases from V and 2 bases from J, with 15 bases between. Germline CDR1 reads SQVTM; CDR2 reads ANQGSEA. There are 15 residues in the CDR3. The CDR3 region has the DNA TGCAGCGTTGCTTCGGGGGCGACAGCCTACAATGAGCAGTTCTTC. The encoded protein is CSVASGATAYNEQFF.

This clonotype was detected ten times or more. V usage is TRBV29-1 and J usage is TRBJ2-3; D is ambiguous. The CDR3 consists of 13 residues. CDR1 is SQVTM and CDR2 is ANQGSEA in the germline V gene. V shed 3 bases and J shed 2 bases, with 9 bases lying between them. CDR3 sequence (DNA): TGCAGCGTTGAGAAGGGCGCCACAGATACGCAGTATTTT. This encodes CSVEKGATDTQYF.

The V gene is TRBV28, the J gene TRBJ2-1; D assignment may be TRBD1 or TRBD2 (7 bases each). In germline, CDR1 is MDHEN, CDR2 SYDVKM. Trimming left V 3 bases short and J 7 bases short, with 22 bases between. The CDR3 is 17 residues long. This CDR3 is CASSFPGAGQMSNEQFF. For the CDR3, the DNA is TGTGCCAGCAGTTTCCCGGGAGCGGGACAGATGTCGAATGAGCAGTTCTTC.

The rearrangement uses TRBV19 and TRBJ2-7; the D is unclear. V gave up 0 bases and J gave up 2 bases, with 8 bases separating them. Germline CDR1 LNHDA, CDR2 SQIVND (reference sequence). The CDR3 spans 14 residues. Written as DNA, the CDR3 is TGTGCCAGTAGTATAGATTACGGAGCCTACGAGCAGTACTTC. Translating it yields CASSIDYGAYEQYF.